The 22 T cell receptor beta chains below were found in one sample sequenced in a study of Ad26.COV2.S vaccination and SARS-CoV-2 variants. Using immunoSEQ multiplex PCR, the repertoire was profiled, and TCRdb retains in-frame clones only, with some absent. The data show a few hundred thousand clones, with 88% seen just once and 3.6% held by the top ten. Treatment defined: over 15 received Ad26.COV2.S at low or high dose, single or two shots; 5 received placebo; per-sample allocation not given. Specimen acquisition occurred on day 63 following the initial vaccine or placebo injection. Material: peripheral blood, obtained in a trial of Ad26.COV2.S vaccine versus placebo. The source of these receptors is a person between 18 and 65 years old who received the Ad26.COV2.S COVID-19 vaccine or a placebo.

The chain has TRBV5-8 and TRBJ1-5; D not resolved. With 2 bases removed from V and 3 bases from J, the gap between germline ends came to 12 bases. This CDR3 has 15 amino acids. Germline CDR1 reads SGHTS; CDR2 reads YDEGEE. CDR3 in amino acids: CASSLESRYNQPQHF. DNA of the CDR3: TGTGCCAGCAGCTTAGAGTCCCGCTACAATCAGCCCCAGCATTTT.

V and J are TRBV27 and TRBJ2-1; 9 bases agree with TRBD1. V lost 5 bases, J lost 8 bases, and 7 bases stayed unmatched. Germline loops: CDR1 MNHEY, CDR2 SMNVEV (reference sequence). This CDR3 has 14 residues. CDR3 region: CASSNRQGGHEQFF. Here the CDR3 DNA reads TGTGCCAGCAGTAACCGACAGGGGGGCCATGAGCAGTTCTTC.

V gene TRBV5-1 combines with J gene TRBJ2-3; 8 bases line up with TRBD2. Germline CDR1 is SGHRS and CDR2 is YFSETQ. The CDR3 totals 17 residues. After removal of 0 bases from V and 4 bases from J, the junction contained 10 bases not matched to a gene. Here the CDR3 reads CASSLDLRGGSADTQYF. The CDR3 region has the DNA TGCGCCAGCAGCTTGGATTTGCGCGGGGGGAGTGCAGATACGCAGTATTTT.

The rearrangement links TRBV5-1 to TRBJ2-1, with 8 bases fitting TRBD2. Germline V gene sequence: CDR1 SGHRS, CDR2 YFSETQ. Trimming at V came to 6 bases and at J to 2 bases, leaving 10 bases not matched to a gene. The CDR3 sequence is 16 residues long. The CDR3 loop reads CASKWDERGTYNEQFF. Here the CDR3 DNA reads TGCGCCAGCAAATGGGACGAGCGGGGGACCTACAATGAGCAGTTCTTC.

The V and J genes are TRBV7-2 and TRBJ2-1; either TRBD1 or TRBD2 may fit D (5 bases each). Trimming removed 5 bases from V and 4 bases from J, with 15 bases in between. Germline assignment: CDR1 SGHTA and CDR2 FQGNSA. This CDR3 region has 15 residues. In nucleotides, the CDR3 is TGTGCCAGCAGCCGCGCCGGGGACCCGTACAATGAGCAGTTCTTC. The encoded protein is CASSRAGDPYNEQFF.

This clone was counted between two and nine times. The J gene is TRBJ2-1, the V gene TRBV9; no clear D. Trimming removed 0 bases from V and 2 bases from J, with 18 bases in between. Germline CDR1 and CDR2: SGDLS and YYNGEE. The CDR3 loop spans 18 amino acids. In nucleotides, the CDR3 is TGTGCCAGCAGCGTAGCTGTAACTTGGGCAGGACCCTACAATGAGCAGTTCTTC. This translates into CASSVAVTWAGPYNEQFF.

The rearrangement joins TRBV18 to TRBJ2-1, with D perhaps TRBD1 (7 bases). CDR3 length equals 16 residues. V was pared by 5 bases and J by 7 bases, with 21 bases between. Germline lookup yields CDR1 KGHSH and CDR2 LQKENI. CDR3 nucleotide sequence: TGTGCCAGCTCATCTTCCGGGACAGCACGGGGGAATGAGCAGTTCTTC. This encodes CASSSSGTARGNEQFF.

The chain employs TRBV19 and TRBJ2-2, with TRBD2 identical over 8 bases. With V trimmed by 8 bases and J by 6 bases, 8 bases remained unmatched. This CDR3 has 14 amino acids. The germline V gene has CDR1 LNHDA and CDR2 SQIVND (reference sequence). CDR3 DNA sequence: TGTGCCAGTCGACCGAGCGGGGGTGCCGGGGAGCTGTTTTTT. Protein product: CASRPSGGAGELFF. Using reference TRBV19 and TRBJ2-2 for the parts outside the CDR3, the full variable domain is DGGITQSPKYLFRKEGQNVTLSCEQNLNHDAMYWYRQDPGQGLRLIYYSQIVNDFQKGDIAEGYSVSREKKESFPLTVTSAQKNPTAFYLCASRPSGGAGELFFGEGSRLTVL.

The gene calls are TRBV7-2 and TRBJ2-3, with D perhaps matching TRBD2 (6 bases). This CDR3 region has 15 residues. CDR1 is SGHTA, CDR2 FQGNSA, per germline. The ends were cut back, 4 bases at V and 4 bases at J, with 15 bases in the middle. CDR3 nucleotides: TGTGCCAGCAGCTCCGGGACCTCGGGGGCAGATACGCAGTATTTT. It translates to CASSSGTSGADTQYF.

The chain links TRBV6-5 to TRBJ1-5; D perhaps matches TRBD1 (6 bases). This CDR3 spans 15 amino acids. Germline CDR1 MNHEY, CDR2 SVGAGI. Deletions cut 7 bases from V and 3 bases from J, with 16 bases between. The CDR3 loop reads CASIPTGTINQPQHF. As DNA, the CDR3 is TGTGCCAGCATCCCGACCGGGACAATCAATCAGCCCCAGCATTTT.

This clone was detected only a few times. This chain links TRBV7-9 with TRBJ2-7; perhaps TRBD2 as D (5 bases). V shed 5 bases and J shed 1 base, with 15 bases lying between them. Germline V CDR1 and CDR2: SEHNR, FQNEAQ (reference sequence). There are 15 residues in the CDR3. The CDR3 region is CASSENGVASYEQYF. The CDR3 DNA sequence: TGTGCCAGCAGCGAAAACGGGGTGGCGTCCTACGAGCAGTACTTC.

Comment on this clone: Other nucleotide sequences from this sample produce the same CDR3. The V gene is TRBV19, the J gene TRBJ2-7; D is uncertain. The germline V gene has CDR1 LNHDA and CDR2 SQIVND (reference sequence). Trimming left V 4 bases short and J 3 bases short, with 4 bases between. CDR3 size: 11 residues. The CDR3 sequence: CASSTGYEQYF. CDR3 DNA: TGTGCCAGTAGTACGGGCTACGAGCAGTACTTC.

V and J are TRBV21-1 and TRBJ1-3; the table's D gene call, TRBD1, was not cross checked with the DNA. TRBV21-1 is a pseudogene. The CDR3 runs to 16 residues. CDR3 protein: CASSKDPQGTGNTIYF. The CDR3 DNA sequence: TGTGCCAGCAGCAAAGACCCCCAGGGGACTGGAAACACCATATATTTT.

The chain employs TRBV5-1 and TRBJ1-3; 7 nucleotides agree with TRBD1. V shed 3 bases and J 0 bases; nucleotides not matched to a gene: 18. The CDR3 runs 20 residues. Germline V CDR1 and CDR2: SGHRS, YFSETQ. CDR3 residues: CASSWRGQPFTNFSGNTIYF. In nucleotides, the CDR3 is TGCGCCAGCAGCTGGAGGGGACAGCCATTTACTAATTTCTCTGGAAACACCATATATTTT.

The rearrangement links TRBV5-1 to TRBJ2-7, with a tentative D call TRBD2 (5 bases). Germline V gene data show CDR1 as SGHRS and CDR2 as YFSETQ. V was trimmed by 0 bases and J by 2 bases, leaving 15 bases between them. The CDR3 totals 16 residues. The CDR3 DNA sequence: TGCGCCAGCAGCTTGGTGCCAGCGGAGATGCCCTACGAGCAGTACTTC. It translates to CASSLVPAEMPYEQYF.

This sequence joins TRBV30 and TRBJ1-2; D is unclear. Germline V gives CDR1 GTSNPN, CDR2 SVGIG (reference sequence). Trimming took off 0 bases at V and 3 bases at J, with 8 bases between the two ends. This CDR3 spans 13 amino acids. The CDR3 loop is CAWSVHGYYGYTF. CDR3 in DNA: TGTGCCTGGAGTGTACACGGGTACTATGGCTACACCTTC.

The rearrangement uses TRBV6-5 and TRBJ2-7, with a tentative D call TRBD2 (5 bases). V lost 10 bases and J lost 0, with 13 bases in between. The CDR3 covers 13 residues. The germline gives CDR1 MNHEY, CDR2 SVGAGI. The CDR3 DNA reads TGTGCCACAATTGGACGGGACTCCTACGAGCAGTACTTC. This sequence encodes CATIGRDSYEQYF.

The chain uses TRBV6-5 and TRBJ1-2; D unresolved. Germline V CDR1 and CDR2: MNHEY, SVGAGI. This CDR3 contains 14 residues. The ends were cut back, 0 bases at V and 2 bases at J, with 7 bases in the middle. This CDR3 reads CASSYSPVNYGYTF. The DNA for the CDR3 is TGTGCCAGCAGTTACTCGCCTGTAAACTATGGCTACACCTTC.

The chain joins TRBV5-5 to TRBJ2-2; TRBD1 is a possible D gene (6 bases). V lost 4 bases to trimming and J lost 0 bases, with 10 bases between them. This CDR3 contains 15 residues. The germline V gene encodes CDR1 SGHKS and CDR2 YYEKEE (reference sequence). The CDR3 loop reads CASSPTGTNTGELFF. The CDR3 coding sequence is TGTGCCAGCAGCCCGACAGGTACGAACACCGGGGAGCTGTTTTTT.

V gene TRBV27 combines with J gene TRBJ2-3; D perhaps matches TRBD1 (6 bases). This CDR3 has 14 amino acids. Trimming cost V 7 bases and J 2 bases, with 13 bases left between them. The germline CDR1 and CDR2 sequences are MNHEY and SMNVEV (reference sequence). The CDR3 nucleotides read TGTGCCAGCAAGGGGCAGGGGATCACAGATACGCAGTATTTT. Protein: CASKGQGITDTQYF.

The genes are TRBV19 and TRBJ1-6; no clear D. Deletions cut 4 bases from V and 1 base from J, with 14 bases between. Germline lookup yields CDR1 LNHDA and CDR2 SQIVND (reference sequence). This CDR3 spans 17 amino acids. The CDR3: CASSTRASGSYNSPLHF. CDR3 DNA: TGTGCCAGTAGTACCCGGGCGTCGGGGTCCTATAATTCACCCCTCCACTTT.

Details on this clone: A clone one base away is much larger, so this may be a read error. This chain links TRBV12-3 or TRBV12-4 with TRBJ2-2; D gene ambiguous. Trimming took 3 bases from V and 2 from J, leaving 1 base between them. This CDR3 spans 12 amino acids. The CDR3 here is CASSFNTGELFF. The DNA of the CDR3 is TGTGCCAGCAGTTTCAACACCGGGGAGCTGTTTTTT.